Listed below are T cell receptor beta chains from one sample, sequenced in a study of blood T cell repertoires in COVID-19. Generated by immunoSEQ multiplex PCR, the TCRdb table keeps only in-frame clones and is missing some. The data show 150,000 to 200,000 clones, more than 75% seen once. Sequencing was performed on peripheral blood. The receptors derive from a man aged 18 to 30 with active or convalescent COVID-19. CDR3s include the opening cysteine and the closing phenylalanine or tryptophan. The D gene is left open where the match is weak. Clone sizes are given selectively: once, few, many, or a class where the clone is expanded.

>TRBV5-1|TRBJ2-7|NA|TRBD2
CASSLTSGSYEQYF
TGCGCCAGCAGCCTGACTAGCGGCTCCTACGAGCAGTACTTC
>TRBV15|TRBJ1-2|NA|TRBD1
CATSTDRRGGYGYTF
TGTGCCACCAGCACGGACAGGCGGGGCGGCTATGGCTACACCTTC
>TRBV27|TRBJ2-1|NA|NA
CASMTGGRYNEQFF
TGTGCCAGCATGACGGGCGGGCGGTACAATGAGCAGTTCTTC
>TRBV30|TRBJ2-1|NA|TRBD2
CAWGLAGYNEQFF
TGTGCCTGGGGACTAGCGGGATACAATGAGCAGTTCTTC
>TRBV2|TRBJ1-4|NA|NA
CASSERRATNEKLFF
TGTGCCAGCAGTGAGCGTAGAGCAACTAATGAAAAACTGTTTTTT
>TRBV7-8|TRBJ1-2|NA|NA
CASSLIPSGTTNYGYTF
TGTGCCAGCAGCTTGATTCCGTCAGGGACAACTAACTATGGCTACACCTTC
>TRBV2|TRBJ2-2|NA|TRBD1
CASTGQGKNTGELFF
TGTGCCAGCACGGGACAGGGGAAGAACACCGGGGAGCTGTTTTTT
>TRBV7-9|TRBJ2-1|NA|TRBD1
CASSYRDRGTNEQFF
TGTGCCAGCAGTTACCGGGACAGGGGAACCAATGAGCAGTTCTTC
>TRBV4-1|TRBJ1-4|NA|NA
CASSQDEGVDEKLFF
TGCGCCAGCAGCCAAGATGAGGGGGTTGATGAAAAACTGTTTTTT
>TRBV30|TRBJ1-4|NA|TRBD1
CAWSEGTGPVEKLFF
TGTGCCTGGAGTGAGGGGACAGGGCCTGTAGAGAAACTGTTTTTT
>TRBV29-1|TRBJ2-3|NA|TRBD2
CSRSLAGGGSTDTQYF
TGCAGCCGAAGTCTAGCGGGAGGGGGTAGTACAGATACGCAGTATTTT
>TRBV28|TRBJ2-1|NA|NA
CASSQGDSIYNEQFF
TGTGCCAGCAGTCAAGGGGACTCAATCTACAATGAGCAGTTCTTC
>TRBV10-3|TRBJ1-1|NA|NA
CAISRQNTEAFF
TGTGCCATCAGTCGACAGAACACTGAAGCTTTCTTT
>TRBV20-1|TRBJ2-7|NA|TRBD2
CSASLLAGGAYEQYF
TGCAGTGCTAGTTTGCTAGCGGGAGGGGCCTACGAGCAGTACTTC
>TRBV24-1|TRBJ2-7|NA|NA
CATSDSSGTLYEQYF
TGTGCCACCAGTGATTCATCAGGGACTCTTTACGAGCAGTACTTC
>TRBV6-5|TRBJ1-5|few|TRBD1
CASRDRGRQPQHF
TGTGCCAGCAGGGACAGGGGGAGGCAGCCCCAGCATTTT
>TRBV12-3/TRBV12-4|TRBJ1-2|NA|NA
CASSLTGWYGYTF
TGTGCCAGCAGTTTAACAGGGTGGTATGGCTACACCTTC
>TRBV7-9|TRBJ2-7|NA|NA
CASSLAQASYEQYF
TGTGCCAGCAGCTTAGCACAGGCCTCCTACGAGCAGTACTTC
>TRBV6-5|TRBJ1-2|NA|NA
CASSRLGQANYGYTF
TGTGCCAGCTCCCGATTGGGGCAAGCTAACTATGGCTACACCTTC
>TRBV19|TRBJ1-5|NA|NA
CASSIYWQYSNQPQHF
TGTGCCAGTAGTATATATTGGCAGTATAGCAATCAGCCCCAGCATTTT
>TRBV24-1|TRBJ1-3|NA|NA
CATSDTGLGNTIYF
TGTGCCACCAGTGACACAGGATTGGGAAACACCATATATTTT
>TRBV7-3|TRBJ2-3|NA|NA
CASSLSRISADTQYF
TGTGCCAGCAGCTTGTCGAGGATTTCAGCAGATACGCAGTATTTT
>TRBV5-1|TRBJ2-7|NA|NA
CASSLTGSEMDEQYF
TGCGCCAGCAGCTTGACCGGGAGCGAGATGGACGAGCAGTACTTC
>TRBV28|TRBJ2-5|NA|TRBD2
CASSLITSGRRQETQYF
TGTGCCAGCAGTTTGATAACTAGCGGGAGAAGGCAAGAGACCCAGTACTTC
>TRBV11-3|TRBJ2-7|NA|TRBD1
CASSLQGAPYEQYF
TGTGCCAGCAGCCTGCAGGGGGCCCCCTACGAGCAGTACTTC
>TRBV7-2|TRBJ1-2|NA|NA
CASSLGQAPYGYTF
TGTGCCAGCAGCCTAGGGCAGGCACCATATGGCTACACCTTC
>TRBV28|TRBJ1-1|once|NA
CASKREPLEAFF
TGTGCCAGCAAGCGAGAGCCTCTTGAAGCTTTCTTT
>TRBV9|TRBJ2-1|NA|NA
CASSSTGWAGDEQFF
TGTGCCAGCAGCTCGACCGGGTGGGCGGGCGATGAGCAGTTCTTC
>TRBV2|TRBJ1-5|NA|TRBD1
CASSERTGGNQPQHF
TGTGCCAGCAGTGAAAGGACAGGGGGCAATCAGCCCCAGCATTTT
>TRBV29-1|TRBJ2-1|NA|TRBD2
CSVDWLAGVENEQFF
TGCAGCGTTGATTGGCTAGCGGGAGTGGAAAATGAGCAGTTCTTC
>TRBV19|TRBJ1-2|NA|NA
CASSIGGNYGYTF
TGTGCCAGTAGTATTGGGGGCAACTATGGCTACACCTTC
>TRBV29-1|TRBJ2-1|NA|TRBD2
CSVALRLAGYNEQFF
TGCAGCGTTGCCCTTAGACTAGCGGGTTACAATGAGCAGTTCTTC
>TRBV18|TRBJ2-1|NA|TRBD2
CASSPALAGHEQFF
TGTGCCAGCTCACCTGCTCTAGCGGGGCATGAGCAGTTCTTC
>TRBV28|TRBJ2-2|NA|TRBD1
CASSSIQGLGELFF
TGTGCCAGCAGTTCCATACAGGGGCTTGGGGAGCTGTTTTTT
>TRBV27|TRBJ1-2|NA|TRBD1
CASSIRGPSYGYTF
TGTGCCAGCAGTATCAGGGGGCCTAGCTATGGCTACACCTTC
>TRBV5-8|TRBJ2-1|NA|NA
CASSSPPGLTLSLNEQFF
TGTGCCAGCAGCTCGCCTCCGGGACTCACCCTCTCCCTGAATGAGCAGTTCTTC
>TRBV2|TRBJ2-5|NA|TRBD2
CASIGASGVQETQYF
TGTGCCAGCATTGGTGCTAGCGGGGTTCAAGAGACCCAGTACTTC
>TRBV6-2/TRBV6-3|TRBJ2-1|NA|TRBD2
CASSYLAGGPYDEQFF
TGTGCCAGCAGTTACTTGGCGGGAGGGCCCTATGATGAGCAGTTCTTC
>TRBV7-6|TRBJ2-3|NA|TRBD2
CASSLELAGGSDTQYF
TGTGCCAGCAGCTTAGAACTAGCGGGAGGGTCAGATACGCAGTATTTT
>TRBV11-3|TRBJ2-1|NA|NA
CASSLVKYQTSGTDNEQFF
TGTGCCAGCAGCTTAGTAAAATACCAAACCTCCGGGACTGACAATGAGCAGTTCTTC
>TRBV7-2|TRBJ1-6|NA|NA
CASSRDYSPLHF
TGTGCCAGCAGCCGGGACTATTCACCCCTCCACTTT
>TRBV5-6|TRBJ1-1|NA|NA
CASSRGGALTSNTEAFF
TGTGCCAGCAGCCGGGGAGGGGCCTTAACCTCGAACACTGAAGCTTTCTTT